The rows below give T cell receptor beta chains drawn from one sample of a study of shared clonotypes between healthy human individuals. TCRdb keeps only in-frame clones here, not all; method: immunoSEQ multiplex PCR. The data contain some 2,100,000 clones, roughly 95% of them singletons. The source material was naive CD4+ T cells sorted from blood. The receptors come from a man aged 18 to 35 in good health. The CDR3 runs from the conserved cysteine through the conserved F or W.

j_gene	v_gene	CDR3aa
TRBJ1-5	TRBV5-1	CASSWDRNQPQHF
TRBJ2-7	TRBV4-2	CASSQGARDLPYEQYF
TRBJ2-2	TRBV5-1	CASSLLGANTGELFF
TRBJ2-5	TRBV7-2	CASSLVGGRETQYF
TRBJ2-7	TRBV28	CASSSSYEQYF
TRBJ2-7	TRBV7-9	CASSRRGGLAGYHSYEQYF
TRBJ2-2	TRBV5-1	CASSSLAGGPGELFF
TRBJ1-2	TRBV30	CAWSETHPGYTF
TRBJ2-7	TRBV5-1	CASSGDFYEQYF
TRBJ1-1	TRBV6-5	CASSRQGSTEAFF
TRBJ2-7	TRBV28	CASSHRGRNEQYF
TRBJ2-3	TRBV18	CASSPPATDTQYF
TRBJ2-2	TRBV6-5	CATRPEGPGELFF
TRBJ2-7	TRBV6-4	CASSAWQGYYEQYF
TRBJ2-6	TRBV7-2	CASSLGGTGANVLTF
TRBJ1-2	TRBV10-3	CAITPGTVIYGYTF
TRBJ1-2	TRBV7-9	CASSLSDRVRVNYGYTF
TRBJ1-1	TRBV6-1	CASSEIRRVEAFF
TRBJ1-3	TRBV6-5	CASSPLGLAGNTIYF
TRBJ2-2	TRBV7-2	CASSWGRGDTGELFF
TRBJ2-7	TRBV6-6	CASSSGTSGINYEQYF
TRBJ1-5	TRBV6-1	CASSEARGAGTLQNQPQHF
TRBJ2-7	TRBV18	CASSHGSPSSYEQYF
TRBJ2-5	TRBV30	CAWSVLETQYF
TRBJ2-7	TRBV5-8	CASSLAGPRPSYEQYF
TRBJ2-1	TRBV4-1	CASSQVDREEGEQFF
TRBJ1-3	TRBV5-1	CASSLASTASGNTIYF
TRBJ1-6	TRBV5-4	CASSLGRSYNSPLHF
TRBJ1-5	TRBV28	CASSLEGEGNQPQHF
TRBJ2-7	TRBV6-1	CASSAPDEQYF
TRBJ2-3	TRBV4-1	CASSQTGGLALDTQYF
TRBJ1-1	TRBV6-1	CASSESRWVTEAFF
TRBJ1-6	TRBV6-1	CASSEAPAGSSYNSPLHF
TRBJ2-5	TRBV7-9	CASSPAQTHQETQYF
TRBJ1-1	TRBV28	CASSLYGTGGLNTEAFF
TRBJ1-2	TRBV6-6	CASGLQGVDGYTF
TRBJ2-7	TRBV5-6	CASSSATASYEQYF
TRBJ1-5	TRBV7-2	CASSLAGGGSNQPQHF
TRBJ2-7	TRBV4-1	CASSQGTVTYEQYF
TRBJ2-2	TRBV5-1	CASSLSSGVNTGELFF
TRBJ1-2	TRBV7-3	CASSPGINYGYTF
TRBJ2-1	TRBV5-4	CASSYVLGSYNEQFF
TRBJ1-1	TRBV5-5	CASSLTAGVNTEAFF
TRBJ2-7	TRBV9	CASSPTGSNSYEQYF
TRBJ1-1	TRBV5-6	CASSREGGSTEAFF
TRBJ1-5	TRBV30	CAWSVAVDQPQHF
TRBJ2-3	TRBV5-1	CASSLGGNPDTQYF
TRBJ2-7	TRBV25-1	CASSHSRDRTYEQYF